What follows are 18 T cell receptor beta chains derived from one specimen sequenced in a study of T cell clonality in common variable immunodeficiency. TCRdb's table, derived via immunoSEQ multiplex PCR, lists solely in-frame clones and lacks some. The sample shows under 50,000 clones, none of them appearing just once. Sequencing input: peripheral blood mononuclear cells. The receptors here all came from a person between 18 and 70 years old in good health.

There are many counts of this clone. CDR3 DNA (partial): TGTGCCAGTAGTATAGGAGGGGGCGTTTACAATGAG. Residues: CASSIGGGVYNE. The complete CDR3 sequence is CASSIGGGVYNEQFF. The chain is built from TRBV19 and TRBJ2-1; 7 positions match TRBD1. The CDR3 extends 3 residues past the end of the read, so its final part is completed from the germline J gene. V was clipped by 1 base and J by 4 bases; unmatched bases: 4. Per the germline V gene, CDR1 is LNHDA and CDR2 is SQIVND (reference sequence). The CDR3 contains 15 residues.

This clone was found many times. The read halts 3 residues ahead of the CDR3 end, with the missing end drawn from the germline J gene. The rearrangement uses TRBV19 and TRBJ1-2, with TRBD1 identical over 9 bases. The V gene's germline CDR1 is LNHDA and CDR2 SQIVND (reference sequence). Trimming at V came to 8 bases and at J to 3 bases, leaving 10 bases not matched to a gene. The CDR3 is made up of 15 amino acids. The sequenced part of the CDR3 DNA is TGTGCCAGTCAATACCGGGACAGGGAATACTATGGC. This translates into CASQYRDREYYG. The entire CDR3 protein is CASQYRDREYYGYTF.

This clone was recorded at least ten times. The CDR3 DNA, read in part, is TGTGCCAGTAGTCTCTTCGACAGGGATAATCAGCCC. Its translation is CASSLFDRDNQP. The CDR3 in full is CASSLFDRDNQPQHF. The chain combines TRBV19 with TRBJ1-5; 7 positions match TRBD1. The missing CDR3 end, 3 residues past where the read stops, is filled in from the germline J gene. The ends lost 5 bases at V and 4 bases at J; junction bases unmatched: 8. Germline V gene sequence: CDR1 LNHDA, CDR2 SQIVND (reference sequence). This CDR3 region has 15 residues.

This clone was counted ten times or more. The read ends 3 residues shy of where the CDR3 ends; the end is completed using the germline J gene. The chain employs TRBV12-3 or TRBV12-4 and TRBJ2-7; 11 nucleotides match TRBD1. The V segment lost 2 bases and the J segment 1 base; nucleotides outside the gene matches: 10. This CDR3 contains 18 residues. The CDR3 is CASSLTRSRDRGSYEQYF. The CDR3 DNA, read in part, is TGTGCCAGCAGTTTAACCCGGTCTCGGGACAGGGGGTCCTACGAG.

There are many counts of this clone. The CDR3 end lies 3 residues beyond the end of the read and is filled in from the germline J gene. The chain combines TRBV4-2 with TRBJ1-4; no reliable D call. This CDR3 contains 15 residues. V lost 2 bases and J lost 2, with 9 bases in between. Looked up from germline, CDR1 is LGHNA and CDR2 is YNFKEQ. The DNA read from the CDR3 is TGTGCCAGCAGCCAATCCTCCCGGACTAATGAAAAA. This sequence encodes CASSQSSRTNEK. The full CDR3 is CASSQSSRTNEKLFF.

This clone was recorded at least ten times. The CDR3 end is not reached by the read, which stops 3 residues before it; the germline J gene fills it in. The V and J genes are TRBV11-3 and TRBJ2-7; 7 bases map to TRBD1. J gave up 4 bases and V 4 bases, and 7 bases lay outside the gene matches. Germline CDR1 and CDR2: SGHNT and YENEEA. This CDR3 has 14 amino acids. The sequenced CDR3 bases are TGTGCCAGCAGCTCGCCGGGACAGCCATACGAG. Translating it yields CASSSPGQPYE. The complete CDR3 protein is CASSSPGQPYEQYF. The variable domain in full, with the rest retrieved from reference TRBV11-3 and TRBJ2-7, is EAGVVQSPRYKIIEKKQPVAFWCNPISGHNTLYWYLQNLGQGPELLIRYENEEAVDDSQLPKDRFSAERLKGVDSTLKIQPAELGDSAVYLCASSSPGQPYEQYFGPGTRLTVT.

This clone was counted ten times or more. The read ends 3 residues shy of where the CDR3 ends; the end is completed using the germline J gene. This chain uses TRBV6-1 with TRBJ1-2; the D is unclear. Germline V gives CDR1 MNHNS, CDR2 SASEGT. The CDR3 extends over 14 amino acids. Trimming removed 1 base at V and 5 bases at J, with 11 bases between. The CDR3 is CASSEERQIYGYTF. Partial CDR3 DNA: TGTGCCAGCAGTGAAGAAAGGCAGATATATGGC.

In its sample, this clone was seen many times. At one end, the junction sequence differs from germline, possibly due to a read error. The read halts 3 residues ahead of the CDR3 end, with the missing end drawn from the germline J gene. The J gene is TRBJ2-5, the V gene TRBV7-7, with a tentative D call TRBD2 (7 bases). CDR3 size: 17 residues. The germline V gene encodes CDR1 SSHAT and CDR2 FNYEAQ (reference sequence). The CDR3 protein is CASSLLSGRGAQETQYF. The covered CDR3 bases are TGTGCTAGCAGCTTACTCTCTGGCCGGGGGGCCCAAGAGACC.

This clone was observed many times. The CDR3 goes on 3 residues after the read ends, and that part is filled in from the germline J gene. The chain is built from TRBV5-6 and TRBJ1-1; unclear D gene. V was clipped by 2 bases and J by 1 base, with 6 bases between them. Per the germline V gene, CDR1 is SGHDT and CDR2 is YYEEEE. This CDR3 comprises 13 residues. This chain's CDR3 is CASSFSENTEAFF. CDR3 DNA, as far as it was read: TGTGCCAGCAGCTTCTCAGAGAACACTGAA.

This clone showed up many times. The read falls 3 residues short of the CDR3 end, and the missing part is taken from the germline J gene. This chain uses TRBV11-3 with TRBJ2-5; D might be TRBD1 (6 bases). V was cut by 5 bases and J by 5 bases, with 12 bases left in between. Germline V CDR1 and CDR2: SGHNT, YENEEA. This CDR3 region has 13 residues. This CDR3 is CASSRDNGETQYF. The CDR3 DNA, read in part, is TGTGCCAGCAGCAGGGACAACGGGGAGACC.

This clone came up many times. With the read ending 3 residues before the CDR3 end, the germline J gene is used to fill in that end. The gene calls are TRBV28 and TRBJ1-1; a weak D match, TRBD1 (6 bases). Trimming took off 3 bases at V and 4 bases at J, with 9 bases between the two ends. The CDR3 runs to 13 residues. Germline V lookup: CDR1 MDHEN, CDR2 SYDVKM. The CDR3 spells CASSLSRGTEAFF. The DNA read from the CDR3 is TGTGCCAGCAGTTTGTCCAGGGGCACTGAA.

The sample holds many counts of this clone. The CDR3 loop reads CASSPRGAGQETQYF. The DNA read from the CDR3 is TGTGCCAGCAGCCCCCGGGGGGCGGGCCAAGAGACC. This chain joins TRBV11-2 and TRBJ2-5, with TRBD2 as a possible D gene (7 bases). The read is 3 residues too short to cover the CDR3 end, so that end is filled in from the germline J gene. The CDR3 has 15 amino acids. Germline V gene data show CDR1 as SGHAT and CDR2 as FQNNGV. V was pared by 5 bases and J by 1 base, with 14 bases between.

In its sample, this clone was seen many times. The CDR3 end lies 3 residues beyond the end of the read and is filled in from the germline J gene. V and J are TRBV7-2 and TRBJ1-5, with a tentative D call TRBD1 (6 bases). The germline V and J ends were trimmed by 5 bases and 5 bases, with 16 bases remaining between them. CDR3 length equals 15 residues. Germline V lookup: CDR1 SGHTA, CDR2 FQGNSA. The CDR3 DNA, read in part, is TGTGCCAGCAGCGGGGACGGACAGAGATATCAGCCC. Protein: CASSGDGQRYQP. The CDR3 in its entirety is CASSGDGQRYQPQHF.

This clone was recorded many times. Sequencing ends 3 residues short of the CDR3 end; the germline J gene provides the rest. The rearrangement uses TRBV7-9 and TRBJ1-5; a weak D match, TRBD1 (6 bases). Trimming left V 7 bases short and J 2 bases short, with 15 bases between. This CDR3 comprises 15 residues. CDR1 and CDR2 from the germline V gene are SEHNR and FQNEAQ (reference sequence). CDR3 DNA, as far as it was read: TGTGCCAGCAACCAGTCCAGGGGAGGCAATCAGCCC. Translating it yields CASNQSRGGNQP. In full, the CDR3 reads CASNQSRGGNQPQHF.

There are many counts of this clone. One end of the junction fails to match germline, which may point to a read error. The missing CDR3 end, 3 residues past where the read stops, is filled in from the germline J gene. The chain carries TRBV5-1 and TRBJ1-3; D possibly corresponds to TRBD1 (5 bases). This CDR3 region has 16 residues. CDR1 and CDR2 from the germline V gene are SGHRS and YFSETQ. The CDR3 spells CAGSPRGGGSGNTIYF. CDR3 bases read: TGCGCCGGCAGCCCTCGTGGGGGGGGCTCTGGAAACACC.

This clone was detected ten times or more. The read halts 3 residues ahead of the CDR3 end, with the missing end drawn from the germline J gene. The chain recombines TRBV2 with TRBJ1-2; no clear D. There are 13 residues in the CDR3. Germline V lookup: CDR1 SNHLY, CDR2 FYNNEI. V was shortened by 3 bases and J by 1 base, with 6 bases between the two germline ends. This CDR3 reads CASSDPGNYGYTF. The covered CDR3 bases are TGTGCCAGCAGTGACCCCGGTAACTATGGC. The full variable domain, with the rest looked up from reference TRBV2 and TRBJ1-2, is EPEVTQTPSHQVTQMGQEVILRCVPISNHLYFYWYRQILGQKVEFLVSFYNNEISEKSEIFDDQFSVERPDGSNFTLKIRSTKLEDSAMYFCASSDPGNYGYTFGSGTRLTVV.

This clone was picked up many times. The read comes to an end 3 residues before the CDR3 does, leaving the germline J gene to fill in the end. The V and J genes are TRBV20-1 and TRBJ1-1, with a possible D match to TRBD1 (5 bases). The CDR3 sequence is 14 residues long. The germline CDR1 and CDR2 sequences are DFQATT and SNEGSKA (reference sequence). Trimming stripped 5 bases from V and 3 bases from J, with 16 bases between. The CDR3 DNA, read in part, is TGCAGTGCTTCAACCGCTGACAGACACACTGAA. This translates into CSASTADRHTE. The entire CDR3 reads CSASTADRHTEAFF.

A word on this clone: The read finishes 3 residues shy of the CDR3 end, and the germline J gene is used to complete it. This rearrangement joins TRBV19 to TRBJ1-1; 9 nucleotides agree with TRBD1. The trim removed 4 bases at V and 0 bases at J, leaving 9 bases unmatched. This CDR3 comprises 17 residues. Germline CDR1 LNHDA, CDR2 SQIVND (reference sequence). The CDR3 DNA, read in part, is TGTGCCAGTAGTAGCTTCTTCCGGGACAGGGTGAACACTGAA. Its translation: CASSSFFRDRVNTE. The complete CDR3 protein is CASSSFFRDRVNTEAFF.